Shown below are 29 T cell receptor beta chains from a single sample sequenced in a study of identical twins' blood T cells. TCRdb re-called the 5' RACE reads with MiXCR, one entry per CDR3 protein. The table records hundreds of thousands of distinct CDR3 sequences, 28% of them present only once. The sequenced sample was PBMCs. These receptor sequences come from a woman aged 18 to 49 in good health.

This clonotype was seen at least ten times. CDR3 residues: CASSYPGQGFSGYTF. The CDR3 DNA reads as TGTGCCAGCAGTTACCCGGGACAGGGCTTCTCTGGCTACACCTTC. The chain is built from TRBV6-5 and TRBJ1-2; 9 positions match TRBD1. CDR3 size: 15 residues. Trimming took 2 bases from V and 7 from J; bases not matched to a gene: 8. Germline V CDR1 and CDR2: MNHEY, SVGAGI.

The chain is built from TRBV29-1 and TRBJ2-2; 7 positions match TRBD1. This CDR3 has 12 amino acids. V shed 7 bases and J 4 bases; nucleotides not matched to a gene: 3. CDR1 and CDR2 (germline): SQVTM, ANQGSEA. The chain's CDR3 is CSARGSTGELFF. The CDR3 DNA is TGCAGCGCCAGGGGGAGCACCGGGGAGCTGTTTTTT.

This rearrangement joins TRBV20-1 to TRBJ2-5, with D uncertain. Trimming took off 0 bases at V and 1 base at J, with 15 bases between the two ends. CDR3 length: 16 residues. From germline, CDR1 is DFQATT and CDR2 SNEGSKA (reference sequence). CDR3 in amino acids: CSARDRPTVAQETQYF. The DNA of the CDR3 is TGCAGTGCTAGAGATCGCCCCACAGTTGCCCAAGAGACCCAGTACTTC.

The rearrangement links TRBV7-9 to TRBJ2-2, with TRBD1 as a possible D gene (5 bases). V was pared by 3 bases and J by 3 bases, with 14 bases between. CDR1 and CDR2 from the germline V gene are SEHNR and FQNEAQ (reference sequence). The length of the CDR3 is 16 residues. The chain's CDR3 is CASSFPSGQHTGELFF. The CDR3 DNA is TGTGCCAGCAGCTTCCCCTCTGGACAACACACCGGGGAGCTGTTTTTT. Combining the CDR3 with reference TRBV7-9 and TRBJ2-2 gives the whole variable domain DTGVSQNPRHKITKRGQNVTFRCDPISEHNRLYWYRQTLGQGPEFLTYFQNEAQLEKSRLLSDRFSAERPKGSFSTLEIQRTEQGDSAMYLCASSFPSGQHTGELFFGEGSRLTVL.

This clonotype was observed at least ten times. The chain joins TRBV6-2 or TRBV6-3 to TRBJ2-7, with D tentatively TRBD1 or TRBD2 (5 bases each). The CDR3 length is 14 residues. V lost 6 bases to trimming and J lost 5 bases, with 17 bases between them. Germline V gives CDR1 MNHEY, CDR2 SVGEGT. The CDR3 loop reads CASRPVVGGHEQYF. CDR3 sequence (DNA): TGTGCCAGCAGACCCGTGGTTGGGGGTCACGAGCAGTACTTC.

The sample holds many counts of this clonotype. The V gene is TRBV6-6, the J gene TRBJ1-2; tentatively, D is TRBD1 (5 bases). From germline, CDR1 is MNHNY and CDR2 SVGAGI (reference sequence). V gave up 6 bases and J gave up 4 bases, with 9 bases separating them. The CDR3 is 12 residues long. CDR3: CASRDSIYGYTF. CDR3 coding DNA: TGTGCCAGCAGAGACAGTATCTATGGCTACACCTTC.

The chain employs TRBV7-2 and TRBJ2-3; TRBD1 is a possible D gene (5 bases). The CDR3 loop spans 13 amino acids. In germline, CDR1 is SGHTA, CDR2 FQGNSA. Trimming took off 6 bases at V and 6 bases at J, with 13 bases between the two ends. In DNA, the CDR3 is TGTGCCAGCAGACGGACATATCTGGATACGCAGTATTTT. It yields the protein CASRRTYLDTQYF.

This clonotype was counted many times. The CDR3 DNA is TGTGCCAGCAGGGACCGCTCCTACGAGCAGTACTTC. It specifies CASRDRSYEQYF. V is TRBV6-6 and J is TRBJ2-7; no definite D call. In germline, CDR1 is MNHNY, CDR2 SVGAGI (reference sequence). The CDR3 extends over 12 amino acids. Trimming took 6 bases from V and 0 from J, leaving 6 bases between them.

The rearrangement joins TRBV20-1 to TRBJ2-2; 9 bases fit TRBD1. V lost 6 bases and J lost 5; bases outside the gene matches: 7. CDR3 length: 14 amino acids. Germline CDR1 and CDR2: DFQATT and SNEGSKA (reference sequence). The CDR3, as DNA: TGCAGTGCCATCCCCGGGACAGGGACCGGGGAGCTGTTTTTT. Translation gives CSAIPGTGTGELFF.

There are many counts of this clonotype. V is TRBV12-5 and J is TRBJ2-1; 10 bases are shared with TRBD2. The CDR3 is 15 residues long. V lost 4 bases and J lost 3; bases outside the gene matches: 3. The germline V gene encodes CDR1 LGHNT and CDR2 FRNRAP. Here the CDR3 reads CASGSGLAVYNEQFF. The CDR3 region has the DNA TGTGCTAGTGGTTCCGGACTAGCGGTCTACAATGAGCAGTTCTTC.

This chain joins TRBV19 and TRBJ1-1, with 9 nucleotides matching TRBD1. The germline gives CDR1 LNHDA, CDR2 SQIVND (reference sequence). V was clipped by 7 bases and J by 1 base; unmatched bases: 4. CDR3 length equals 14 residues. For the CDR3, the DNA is TGTGCCAGTAATCGGGACAGGGCGAACACTGAAGCTTTCTTT. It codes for CASNRDRANTEAFF.

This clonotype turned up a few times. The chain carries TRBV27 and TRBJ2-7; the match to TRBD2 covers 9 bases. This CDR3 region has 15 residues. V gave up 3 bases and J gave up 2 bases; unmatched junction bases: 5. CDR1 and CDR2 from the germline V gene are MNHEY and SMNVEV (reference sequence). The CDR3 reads CASSLSSGDPYEQYF. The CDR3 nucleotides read TGTGCCAGCAGTTTGTCTAGCGGGGACCCCTACGAGCAGTACTTC.

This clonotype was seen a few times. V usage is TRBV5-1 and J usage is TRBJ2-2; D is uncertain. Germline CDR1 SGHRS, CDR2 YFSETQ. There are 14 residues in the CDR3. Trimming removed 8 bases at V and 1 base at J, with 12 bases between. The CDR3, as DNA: TGCGCCAGTTTCCTGGGCGAGAACACCGGGGAGCTGTTTTTT. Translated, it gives CASFLGENTGELFF.

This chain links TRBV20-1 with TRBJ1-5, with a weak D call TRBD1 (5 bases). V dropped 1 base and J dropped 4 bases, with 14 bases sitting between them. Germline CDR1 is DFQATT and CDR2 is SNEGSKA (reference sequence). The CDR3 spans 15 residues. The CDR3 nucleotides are TGCAGTGCTAGAGGACCTACGGGGGGGAATCAGCCCCAGCATTTT. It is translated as CSARGPTGGNQPQHF.

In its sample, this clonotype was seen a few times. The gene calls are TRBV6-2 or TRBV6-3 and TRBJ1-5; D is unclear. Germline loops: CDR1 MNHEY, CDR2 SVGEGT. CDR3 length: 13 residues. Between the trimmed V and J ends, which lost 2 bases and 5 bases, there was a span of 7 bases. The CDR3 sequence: CASSYISHQPQHF. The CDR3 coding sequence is TGTGCCAGCAGTTACATCAGTCATCAGCCCCAGCATTTT.

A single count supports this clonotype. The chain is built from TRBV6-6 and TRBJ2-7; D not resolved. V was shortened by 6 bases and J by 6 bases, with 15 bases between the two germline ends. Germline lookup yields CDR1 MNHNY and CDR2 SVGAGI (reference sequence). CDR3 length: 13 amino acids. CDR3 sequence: CASSPGVPLEQYF. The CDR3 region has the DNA TGTGCCAGCAGCCCGGGTGTCCCTCTCGAGCAGTACTTC.

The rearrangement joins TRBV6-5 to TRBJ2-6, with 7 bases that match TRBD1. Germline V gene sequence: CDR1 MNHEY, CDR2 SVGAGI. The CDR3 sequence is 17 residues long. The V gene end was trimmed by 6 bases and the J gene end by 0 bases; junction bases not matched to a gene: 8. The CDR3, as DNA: TGTGCCAGCAGACCGGGACAGTCTTACTCTGGGGCCAACGTCCTGACTTTC. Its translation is CASRPGQSYSGANVLTF.

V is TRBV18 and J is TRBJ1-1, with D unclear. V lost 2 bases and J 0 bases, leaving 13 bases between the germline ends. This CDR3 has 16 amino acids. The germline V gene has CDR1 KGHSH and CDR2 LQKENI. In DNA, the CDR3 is TGTGCCAGCTCACCAAACCCCGGGAATCTGAACACTGAAGCTTTCTTT. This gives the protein CASSPNPGNLNTEAFF.

CDR3 bases: TGTGCCAGCGGGGGGACGGAAGCAACTAATGAAAAACTGTTTTTT. This gives the protein CASGGTEATNEKLFF. This chain joins TRBV6-1 and TRBJ1-4; perhaps TRBD1 as D (5 bases). The CDR3 sequence is 15 residues long. The V and J ends lost 8 bases and 0 bases respectively, with 13 bases between them. CDR1 MNHNS and CDR2 SASEGT come from the germline V gene.

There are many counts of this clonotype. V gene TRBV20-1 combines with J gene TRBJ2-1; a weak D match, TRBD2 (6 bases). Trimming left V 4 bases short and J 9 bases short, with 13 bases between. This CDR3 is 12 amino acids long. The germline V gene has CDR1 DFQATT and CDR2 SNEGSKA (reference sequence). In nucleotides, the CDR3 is TGCAGTGCTACTTCTAGCGAGTTTGAGCAGTTCTTC. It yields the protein CSATSSEFEQFF.

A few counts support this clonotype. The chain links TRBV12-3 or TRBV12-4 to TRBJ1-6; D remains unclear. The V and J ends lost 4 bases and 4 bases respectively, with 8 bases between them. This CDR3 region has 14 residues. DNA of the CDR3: TGTGCCAGCAGTTCTTCAGTATATAATTCACCCCTCCACTTT. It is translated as CASSSSVYNSPLHF.

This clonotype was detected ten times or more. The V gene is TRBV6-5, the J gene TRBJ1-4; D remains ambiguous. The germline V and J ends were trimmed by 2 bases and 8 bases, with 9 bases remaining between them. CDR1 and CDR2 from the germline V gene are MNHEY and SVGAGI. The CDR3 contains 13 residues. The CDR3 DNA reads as TGTGCCAGCAGTTACGGCGACCGGGAAAAACTGTTTTTT. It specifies CASSYGDREKLFF.

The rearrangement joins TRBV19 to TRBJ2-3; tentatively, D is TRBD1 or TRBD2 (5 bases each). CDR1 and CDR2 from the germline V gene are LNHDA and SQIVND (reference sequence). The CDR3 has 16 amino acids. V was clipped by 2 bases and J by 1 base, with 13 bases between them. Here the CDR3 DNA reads TGTGCCAGTAGTATACTTCCGGGACGGGGCACAGATACGCAGTATTTT. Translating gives CASSILPGRGTDTQYF.

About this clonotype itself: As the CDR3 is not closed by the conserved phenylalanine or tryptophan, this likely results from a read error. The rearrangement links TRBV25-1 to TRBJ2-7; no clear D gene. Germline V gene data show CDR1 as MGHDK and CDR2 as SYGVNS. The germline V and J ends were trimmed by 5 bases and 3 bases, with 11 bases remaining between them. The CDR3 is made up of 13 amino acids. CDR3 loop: CASSPYPFYEQYS. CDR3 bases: TGTGCCAGCAGTCCTTACCCCTTCTACGAGCAGTACTCC.

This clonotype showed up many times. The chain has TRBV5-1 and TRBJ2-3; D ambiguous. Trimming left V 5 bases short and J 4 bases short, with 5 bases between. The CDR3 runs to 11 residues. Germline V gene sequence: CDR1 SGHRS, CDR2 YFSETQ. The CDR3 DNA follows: TGCGCCAGCAGTGAGGCAGATACGCAGTATTTT. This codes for CASSEADTQYF.

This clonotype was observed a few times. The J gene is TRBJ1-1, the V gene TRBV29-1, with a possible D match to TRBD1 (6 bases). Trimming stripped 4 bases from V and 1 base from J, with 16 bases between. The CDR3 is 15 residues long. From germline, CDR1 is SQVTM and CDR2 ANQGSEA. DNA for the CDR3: TGCAGCGTTGCGATTTCCAGGGGTTGGAACACTGAAGCTTTCTTT. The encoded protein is CSVAISRGWNTEAFF.

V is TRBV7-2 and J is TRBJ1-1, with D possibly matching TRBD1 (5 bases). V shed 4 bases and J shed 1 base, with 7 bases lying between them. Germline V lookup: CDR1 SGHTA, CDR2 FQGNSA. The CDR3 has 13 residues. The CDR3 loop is CASSWRGNTEAFF. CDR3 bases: TGTGCCAGCAGCTGGAGGGGGAACACTGAAGCTTTCTTT.

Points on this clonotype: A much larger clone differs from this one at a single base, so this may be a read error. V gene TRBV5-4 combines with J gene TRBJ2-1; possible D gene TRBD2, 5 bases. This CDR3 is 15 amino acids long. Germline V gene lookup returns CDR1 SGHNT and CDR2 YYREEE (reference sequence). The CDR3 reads CASSKKLGAYNDQFF. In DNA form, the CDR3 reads TGTGCCAGCAGCAAAAAGCTGGGAGCCTACAATGATCAGTTCTTC.

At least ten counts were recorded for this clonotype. CDR3 protein: CASSSADPNEQFF. The CDR3 DNA reads TGTGCCAGCAGTTCCGCCGACCCGAATGAGCAGTTCTTC. V usage is TRBV27 and J usage is TRBJ2-1; D remains unclear. This CDR3 spans 13 amino acids. Germline CDR1 and CDR2: MNHEY and SMNVEV (reference sequence). V dropped 4 bases and J dropped 7 bases, with 11 bases sitting between them.